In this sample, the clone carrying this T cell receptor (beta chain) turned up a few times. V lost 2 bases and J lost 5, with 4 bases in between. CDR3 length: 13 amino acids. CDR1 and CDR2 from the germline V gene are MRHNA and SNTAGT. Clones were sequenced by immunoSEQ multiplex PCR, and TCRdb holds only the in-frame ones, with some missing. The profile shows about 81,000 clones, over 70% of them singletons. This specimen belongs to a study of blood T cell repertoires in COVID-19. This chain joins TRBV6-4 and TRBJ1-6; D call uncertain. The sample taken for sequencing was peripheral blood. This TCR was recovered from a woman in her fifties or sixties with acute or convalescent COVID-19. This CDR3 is CASSDQNNSPLHF. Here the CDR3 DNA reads TGTGCCAGCAGTGACCAGAATAATTCACCCCTCCACTTT.